This T cell receptor (beta chain) originates from a study of blood T cells in healthy people across ages. Trimming cost V 4 bases and J 0 bases, with 12 bases left between them. The CDR3 spans 15 residues. Germline lookup yields CDR1 SEHNR and CDR2 FQNEAQ (reference sequence). Using a J-beta primer mix together with a sample-barcoded 5' primer, a second PCR was run for about 7 to 12 cycles. TCRdb independently ran MiXCR on the 5' RACE reads; one entry per CDR3 protein. The sample consists of roughly 1,000,000 distinct CDR3 sequences, approximately 25% of them appearing once. In its sample, this clonotype was seen once. The same sample was also studied in work on T cells of mothers and their children.

The sequencing input was blood. The receptor comes from a girl aged 2-10 years in good health. This sequence joins TRBV7-9 and TRBJ1-2; D uncertain. DNA of the CDR3: TGTGCCAGCAGCTCCTCAGACCGACCTAACTATGGCTACACCTTC. Its translation: CASSSSDRPNYGYTF.